The T cell receptor beta chain described here comes from a study of cytomegalovirus exposure and HLA in healthy donors (dated by TCRdb to about 2017). Regarding the research as a whole: An earlier analysis of roughly 500 of the donors reported roughly 300 Gb of sequence data and 90 million to 120 million unique TCR beta sequences obtained from about 200 million T cells. Both class I and class II loci were covered by HLA typing, at four-digit resolution. Alongside the repertoire data, information on donor age, sex, ethnicity and CMV serostatus was compiled. The number of donors typed differed by locus, with about 629-640 for A, B, C, DRB1 and DQB1, around 500 for DQA1, about 610 for DPA1, and around 450 for DPB1. In an earlier analysis of 500 to 650 of the donors, high-throughput TCR beta sequencing was used to judge whether each TCR beta V gene segment behaved as functional or pseudogenic. Around 320 gigabases of sequencing data and approximately 84 million unique TCR sequences were included in an early release covering about 620 HLA-typed donors. Rather than drawing on any new phenotypic data, the later analysis identified candidate immune exposures from TCR beta sequences and the way those sequences occurred across donors. Of the roughly 410 genotyped donors, 65% to 90% were placed in the genetic ancestry cluster associated with self-reported Caucasian donors. Roughly five DR-DQ haplotypes were handled as single units for association and clustering because linkage in the cohort was strong. The study was designed to test whether signatures of past pathogen exposure could be identified by cataloging public T cell receptors. A later analysis re-analyzed previously published TCR beta repertoires from 660 or so donors and added high-resolution HLA genotyping to study TCR occurrence patterns. All discovery cohort repertoires had been generated on a single sequencing platform. A later genetic analysis took genome-wide SNP genotypes for about three fifths of the roughly 670 donors and used that subset as a discovery cohort. The T cell repertoires of 550 to 850 subjects were profiled by immunosequencing and related to cytomegalovirus serostatus. On average, approximately 250,000 unique TCR beta nucleotide sequences were sequenced per donor among 300 to 500 genotyped donors of the cohort, with roughly 19% of those sequences being non-productive. To predict cytomegalovirus infection status, the study brought together high-throughput TCR immunosequencing, statistical association of individual TCRs with disease status, and machine learning. In addition to the first cohort of around 670 subjects, a separate validation cohort of 120 different subjects was used. Study-level results and caveats: In a later analysis, most CMV-associated TCR beta chains were found to appear HLA-restricted, with HLA associations seemingly driven largely by CMV exposure. Strong co-occurrence of HLA alleles, especially DR and DQ, made assigning TCR associations to individual alleles difficult. A later analysis reported that several top co-occurrence clusters appeared linked to parvovirus B19, influenza, CMV and Epstein-Barr virus. A later analysis found that HLA-associated TCR beta chains were more clonally expanded and had lower generation probabilities than equally common non-associated chains. A group of highly shared sequence variants was considered likely to be a technical artifact of the sequencing pipeline. In both the original and validation cohorts, the classifier was reported to diagnose cytomegalovirus status with high specificity and sensitivity. In a later analysis, 15,000 to 20,000 TCR beta sequences were associated with specific HLA alleles at a false discovery rate of 0.05. A few of the identified cytomegalovirus-associated TCR beta chains were confirmed in vitro to be specific for cytomegalovirus antigens. Compared with the 666-donor mean, donors in an Asian-associated ancestry cluster had fewer N-insertions in productive TCRs, according to a later genetic analysis. Because counts were too low, about 17 rarely observed V segments, including chromosome 9 orphons, were excluded from the earlier analysis of a few hundred of the donors. An earlier analysis of approximately 590 of the donors showed that most TCR beta V segments appeared in productive rearrangements either about 87% or about 30% of the time, which broadly matched IMGT annotations. It was suggested by the authors that the approach could potentially be generalized to other disease states and immunological phenotypes. In a later analysis, TCR association rates were found to vary across HLA loci, with the most associated TCRs seen for DRB1 alleles and the fewest for HLA-C alleles. A further reported finding was that TCR beta sequences accurately predicted the HLA-A and HLA-B alleles for most subjects in the first cohort. The only immune exposure information available for the cohort was CMV serostatus. Sequencing depth was assumed to be roughly uniform across donors in the presence/absence analyses, though that assumption may not hold. Correlated functional status among segregating V segments might reflect linkage disequilibrium, but an unknown experimental factor could not be ruled out. A later genetic analysis associated a missense DCLRE1C variant with V-gene and J-gene trimming of TCR beta chains, and an independent cohort replicated the association. In this cohort, only TCR beta chains were sequenced, and detectable features were limited by the absence of alpha or paired-chain data. In the study, approximately 160 TCR beta chains were listed as associated with cytomegalovirus. Most TCR sequences were observed very rarely across donors, whereas some public TCRs were present in many individuals. Because some donors lacked HLA typing at each locus, the association tests relied only on the typed subset. Some IMGT-functional V segments, including TRBV6-2 and TRBV6-3, could not be distinguished by the 87-base-pair reads and were therefore excluded.

The CDR3 holds 15 amino acids from the cysteine to the phenylalanine. Only the CDR3 portion is preserved as DNA: 45 bases, with reading frame beginning at the first base. The germline V gene yields SQVTM for CDR1 and ANQGSEA for CDR2. V is reduced by 6 bases and J by 1 base, leaving a spacing of 16 bases between them. Notes on this clone: What this receptor recognizes is not known. Base quality data are lacking; no much larger clone is found one base away.

Libraries came from the immunoSEQ multiplex PCR assay. For the multiplex PCR, a mixture combining 60 forward primers for TCR Vbeta segments and 13 reverse primers for TCR Jbeta segments was used. Amplification of the CDR3 region of rearranged TCR beta genes was performed with a multiplex PCR assay on genomic DNA. The amplified TCR beta libraries were sequenced on the Illumina HiSeq System as 87-base-pair reads. The published analysis was carried out like this. A later analysis tallied about 77 million unique TCR beta chains across the 666 repertoires, and about 10 million of those chains were shared by two or more donors. To remove PCR and sequencing errors, raw reads were error-corrected and collapsed into unique sequences using a nearest-neighbor algorithm that merged closely related sequences. CDR3 sequences were aligned to IMGT reference sequences to assign V, D and J gene segments. Each retained sequence needed at least a six-nucleotide match to both a V gene segment and a J gene segment. Rearrangements were called productive when the CDR3 lacked stop codons and stayed in frame with V and J; all others were non-productive. CDR3 was defined by IMGT convention, running from the second conserved V-encoded cysteine to the conserved J-encoded phenylalanine. The earlier analysis of roughly 590 of the donors excluded sequences that lacked an unambiguous match to a single V gene segment. An earlier analysis of several hundred of the donors classified V segments as functional when productive rearrangements were above 56.7% and as segregating when the standard deviation between donors was above 5%. A statistical classification framework was developed to diagnose cytomegalovirus status using the catalog of TCR beta chain sequences. A later analysis assigned V and J genes by comparing TCR nucleotide sequences with IMGT/GENE-DB human TR gene sequences. In a later analysis, CDR3 sequences and most-parsimonious VDJ recombination scenarios were assigned using the TCRdist pipeline. In a later analysis, every TCR beta chain was defined by the combination of its CDR3 amino acid sequence and its V-gene family, and reads without a unique V-gene family were dropped. In a later analysis, around 650 highly shared, low-generation-probability nucleotide sequences were removed to address suspected cross-contamination and a sequencing artifact. For each public chain, a later analysis derived a clonal expansion index from normalized ranks of inferred template counts within each repertoire. In a later analysis, generation probabilities were computed with a VDJ recombination model fitted to out-of-frame rearrangements, and the resulting probabilities were checked against IGoR. In a later analysis, hypergeometric tests were used to score TCR-TCR, TCR-HLA and TCR-CMV co-occurrence, with a repertoire-size bias correction applied to TCR pairs. In a later analysis, false discovery rates were estimated by permuting HLA or CMV assignments 20 times. In a later analysis, co-occurring TCRs were grouped using DBSCAN, and TCRdist sequence similarity was added for clustering within HLA-allele-positive subsets. Co-occurrence clustering excluded repertoires with fewer than 30,000 or more than 120,000 public chains, plus five with anomalous nucleotide sharing. In its TCRdb copy, this immuneACCESS table keeps in-frame sequences only and misses some clones. Where compared with another copy, unresolved V genes explain less than half of these, and the others have no known cause. Clonal size and the V and J genes are those of that table, whereas D and trimming came from the DNA. Here the sample has about 35,000 clones; 90% to 95% occur a single time. The top ten constitute less than 3.5% of the sample.

The cohort was made up of around 720 healthy bone marrow donors. Cohort members were all nominally healthy when sampled, although unrecorded immune exposures were likely present. The donor was CMV seronegative and belonged to the group of around 350 seronegative cohort members. Every donor gave a peripheral blood sample, and the peripheral blood mononuclear cells from that sample were used for TCR beta sequencing. The Qiagen DNeasy Blood Extraction Kit was used to extract genomic DNA from the blood cell samples. The sample consisted of PBMCs. This receptor was taken from a woman under 30 in good health and CMV-seronegative. The V gene is TRBV29-1 and the J gene is TRBJ1-5; TRBD1 could be the D gene, as 5 bases match. The DNA sequence is given as TGCAGCGTCACGGGAGGGGACGGGAGCAATCAGCCCCAGCATTTT. This translates into CSVTGGDGSNQPQHF. Supplemented by the reference TRBV29-1 and TRBJ1-5 proteins around the CDR3, the complete variable domain is SAVISQKPSRDICQRGTSLTIQCQVDSQVTMMFWYRQQPGQSLTLIATANQGSEATYESGFVIDKFPISRPNLTFSTLTVSNMSPEDSSIYLCSVTGGDGSNQPQHFGDGTRLSIL.